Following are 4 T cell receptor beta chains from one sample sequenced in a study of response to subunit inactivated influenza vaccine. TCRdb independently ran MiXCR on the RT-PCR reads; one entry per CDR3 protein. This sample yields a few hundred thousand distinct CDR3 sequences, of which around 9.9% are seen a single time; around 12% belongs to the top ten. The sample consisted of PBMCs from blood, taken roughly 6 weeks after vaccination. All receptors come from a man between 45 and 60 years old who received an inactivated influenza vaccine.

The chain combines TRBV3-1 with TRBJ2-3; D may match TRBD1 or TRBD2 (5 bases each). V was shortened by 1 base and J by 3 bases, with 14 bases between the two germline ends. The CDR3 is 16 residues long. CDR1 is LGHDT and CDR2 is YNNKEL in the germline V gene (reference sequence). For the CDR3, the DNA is TGTGCCAGCAGCCAAGTATCCGGGACCGGGACAGATACGCAGTATTTT. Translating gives CASSQVSGTGTDTQYF.

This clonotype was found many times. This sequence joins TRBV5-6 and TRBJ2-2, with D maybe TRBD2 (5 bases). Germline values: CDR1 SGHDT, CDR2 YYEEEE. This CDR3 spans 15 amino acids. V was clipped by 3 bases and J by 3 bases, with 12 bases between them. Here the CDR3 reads CASSSWTLDTGELFF. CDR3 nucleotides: TGTGCCAGCAGCTCGTGGACTCTAGACACCGGGGAGCTGTTTTTT.

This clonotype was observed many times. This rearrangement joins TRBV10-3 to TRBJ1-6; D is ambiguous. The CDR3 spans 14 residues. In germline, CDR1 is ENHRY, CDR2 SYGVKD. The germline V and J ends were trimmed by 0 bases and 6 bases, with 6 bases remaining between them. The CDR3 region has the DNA TGTGCCATCAGTGAGTCGTGGGGTAATTCACCCCTCCACTTT. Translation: CAISESWGNSPLHF.

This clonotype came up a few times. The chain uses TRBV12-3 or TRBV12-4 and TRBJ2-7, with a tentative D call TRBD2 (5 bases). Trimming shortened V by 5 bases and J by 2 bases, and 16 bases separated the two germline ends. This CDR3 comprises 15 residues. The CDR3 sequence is CASSKLVYMTYEQYF. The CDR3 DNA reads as TGTGCCAGCAGTAAACTAGTTTATATGACCTACGAGCAGTACTTC.